One and the same sample provided the 32 T cell receptor beta chains below, sequenced in a study of blood T cell repertoires in COVID-19 (dated by TCRdb to 2018 to 2021). Libraries were prepared through the immunoSEQ multiplex PCR assay. The source is immuneACCESS, and TCRdb retained only in-frame sequences with V and J called. Part of the clones is not carried over; for the studies checked, unresolved V genes explain less than half of this, and the remainder is unexplained. The sample table contains more than 300,000 clones; only one count was recorded for 88% of them. Of the sample, roughly 1.2% falls within the top ten clones. Specimen: PBMCs or T cells enriched from blood (not recorded which). These receptor sequences come from a woman aged 18 to 35 who had recovered from COVID-19.

There are a few counts of this clone. The chain couples TRBV12-5 to TRBJ2-7; 10 bases agree with TRBD1. The CDR3 is 17 residues long. V trimming: 8 bases; J trimming: 5 bases; junction bases outside the gene matches: 18. The V gene's germline CDR1 is LGHNT and CDR2 FRNRAP. Here the CDR3 DNA reads TGTGCTAGTTCCCCTTCTTTCCGGGACAGGGGTATCCACGAGCAGTACTTC. Translation gives CASSPSFRDRGIHEQYF. Together with reference TRBV12-5 and TRBJ2-7, the CDR3 gives the full variable domain: DARVTQTPRHKVTEMGQEVTMRCQPILGHNTVFWYRQTMMQGLELLAYFRNRAPLDDSGMPKDRFSAEMPDATLATLKIQPSEPRDSAVYFCASSPSFRDRGIHEQYFGPGTRLTVT.

Here the CDR3 reads CASSPLQGSGANVLTF. CDR3 nucleotide sequence: TGTGCCAGCAGCCCGCTACAGGGATCTGGGGCCAACGTCCTGACTTTC. The chain has TRBV9 and TRBJ2-6; maybe TRBD1 (6 bases). The V end lost 4 bases, the J end lost 1 base, and 12 bases lay between the germline ends. CDR3 length: 16 residues. Germline CDR1 is SGDLS and CDR2 is YYNGEE.

V and J are TRBV6-5 and TRBJ1-1, with 7 nucleotides matching TRBD1. The CDR3 sequence is 16 residues long. The germline gives CDR1 MNHEY, CDR2 SVGAGI. The trim removed 0 bases at V and 1 base at J, leaving 5 bases unmatched. The CDR3 region is CASSYSTGARNTEAFF. In nucleotides, the CDR3 is TGTGCCAGCAGTTACTCTACAGGGGCAAGGAACACTGAAGCTTTCTTT.

The chain has TRBV9 and TRBJ1-2; D ambiguous. The CDR3 totals 20 residues. The germline gives CDR1 SGDLS, CDR2 YYNGEE. With 0 bases removed from V and 4 bases from J, the gap between germline ends came to 28 bases. The CDR3 region is CASSVGADRVLPLVGYGYTF. CDR3 DNA: TGTGCCAGCAGCGTAGGCGCCGACCGGGTCCTACCCCTAGTAGGCTATGGCTACACCTTC.

The rearrangement links TRBV9 to TRBJ2-1; TRBD1 is a possible D gene (5 bases). V was cut by 0 bases and J by 9 bases, with 22 bases left in between. The CDR3 contains 17 residues. Germline-derived CDR1 and CDR2 are SGDLS and YYNGEE. This CDR3 reads CASSVARTGTDVGEQFF. CDR3 DNA sequence: TGTGCCAGCAGCGTAGCTAGAACAGGCACCGATGTCGGTGAGCAGTTCTTC.

The gene calls are TRBV7-6 and TRBJ1-1; D not resolved. The V and J ends lost 5 bases and 4 bases respectively, with 11 bases between them. Germline V gives CDR1 SGHVS, CDR2 FNYEAQ. This CDR3 is 13 amino acids long. The CDR3 DNA reads as TGTGCCAGCAGCCCCACGGGGAGCACTGAAGCTTTCTTT. This sequence encodes CASSPTGSTEAFF.

This chain joins TRBV10-2 and TRBJ1-1; D is possibly TRBD1 (5 bases). CDR3 length equals 15 residues. The V end was cut by 0 bases, the J end by 1 base, with 9 bases between. Looked up from germline, CDR1 is WSHSY and CDR2 is SAAADI. CDR3 region: CASSESIGGNTEAFF. CDR3 nucleotides: TGCGCCAGCAGTGAGTCAATCGGGGGGAACACTGAAGCTTTCTTT.

This chain connects TRBV6-5 to TRBJ2-1; TRBD2 matches 9 bases. V lost 0 bases, J lost 4 bases, and 1 base stayed unmatched. The CDR3 is 15 residues long. Germline CDR1 MNHEY, CDR2 SVGAGI. The CDR3 loop is CASSYSAGGYNEQFF. The CDR3 nucleotides read TGTGCCAGCAGTTACTCGGCGGGGGGGTACAATGAGCAGTTCTTC.

The V and J genes are TRBV19 and TRBJ2-5; D is possibly TRBD1 (6 bases). Trimming pared 1 base from V and 2 bases from J, leaving 11 bases between. This CDR3 is built from 15 residues. Germline CDR1 is LNHDA and CDR2 is SQIVND (reference sequence). CDR3 DNA: TGTGCCAGTAGTATAGGTAGGACAGTTCAAGAGACCCAGTACTTC. Protein: CASSIGRTVQETQYF.

This clone was recorded once. This chain joins TRBV5-1 and TRBJ2-3; possible D gene TRBD1, 6 bases. Germline V gives CDR1 SGHRS, CDR2 YFSETQ. V dropped 3 bases and J dropped 6 bases, with 14 bases sitting between them. The CDR3 runs 14 residues. CDR3: CASSYRVSSDTQYF. CDR3 DNA: TGCGCCAGCAGCTACAGGGTTTCATCCGATACGCAGTATTTT. The full variable domain, completed using reference TRBV5-1 and TRBJ2-3, is KAGVTQTPRYLIKTRGQQVTLSCSPISGHRSVSWYQQTPGQGLQFLFEYFSETQRNKGNFPGRFSGRQFSNSRSEMNVSTLELGDSALYLCASSYRVSSDTQYFGPGTRLTVL.

The gene calls are TRBV24-1 and TRBJ2-7; the match to TRBD2 covers 8 bases. Losses at the gene ends were 6 bases for V and 2 bases for J; bases not matched to a gene: 8. The CDR3 has 15 residues. Per germline, CDR1 KGHDR and CDR2 SFDVKD. The CDR3 nucleotides are TGTGCCACCAGTTACTTAGCGGGACCCACCTACGAGCAGTACTTC. It is translated as CATSYLAGPTYEQYF.

The chain recombines TRBV6-2 or TRBV6-3 with TRBJ2-1; 7 bases match TRBD1. This CDR3 spans 15 amino acids. Germline values: CDR1 MNHEY, CDR2 SVGEGT. Trimming took 5 bases from V and 8 from J; bases not matched to a gene: 12. The CDR3 region is CASSGRDRGIDEQFF. CDR3 DNA: TGTGCCAGCAGTGGACGGGACAGAGGCATAGATGAGCAGTTCTTC.

In its sample, this clone was seen a few times. The rearrangement uses TRBV5-4 and TRBJ2-1; 8 bases line up with TRBD1. V gave up 1 base and J gave up 5 bases; unmatched junction bases: 5. The CDR3 extends over 15 amino acids. Germline CDR1 is SGHNT and CDR2 is YYREEE (reference sequence). CDR3 amino acids: CASSLIGTGNNEQFF. The DNA for the CDR3 is TGTGCCAGCAGCTTGATAGGGACAGGTAACAATGAGCAGTTCTTC.

The DNA of the CDR3 is TGTGCCAGTAGCGACCTCCTGGGAGGCAATCAGCCCCAGCATTTT. The encoded protein is CASSDLLGGNQPQHF. The chain carries TRBV19 and TRBJ1-5; D gene unclear. Germline lookup yields CDR1 LNHDA and CDR2 SQIVND (reference sequence). Deletions cut 6 bases from V and 2 bases from J, with 14 bases between. The CDR3 is made up of 15 amino acids.

The rearrangement uses TRBV28 and TRBJ1-4; D gene unclear. CDR1 MDHEN and CDR2 SYDVKM come from the germline V gene. V was shortened by 8 bases and J by 0 bases, with 22 bases between the two germline ends. The CDR3 contains 18 residues. The CDR3 region is CASVPEAGTNTTNEKLFF. The CDR3 DNA sequence: TGTGCCAGCGTTCCGGAAGCGGGCACCAACACAACTAATGAAAAACTGTTTTTT.

This clone was seen only once. CDR3 coding DNA: TGTGCCAGCAGCCCAAATTACCCGGGTAGTGGGCAGTACTTC. It yields the protein CASSPNYPGSGQYF. This sequence joins TRBV4-2 and TRBJ2-7; no reliable D call. Germline V gene data show CDR1 as LGHNA and CDR2 as YNFKEQ. The CDR3 contains 14 residues. V lost 4 bases to trimming and J lost 9 bases, with 19 bases between them.

This clone has only one observation. A read error is possible here, since a much larger clone lies one base away. The sample has other DNA sequences that encode this CDR3 too. V gene TRBV2 combines with J gene TRBJ1-5; 7 positions agree with TRBD1. V shed 6 bases and J 0 bases; nucleotides not matched to a gene: 2. The CDR3 consists of 14 residues. Germline CDR1 SNHLY, CDR2 FYNNEI. The CDR3 region is CASSDRVSNQPQHF. The CDR3 coding sequence is TGTGCCAGCAGCGACAGGGTTAGCAATCAGCCCCAGCATTTT.

The chain couples TRBV28 to TRBJ1-4, with 9 bases aligning to TRBD1. The CDR3 has 18 amino acids. The germline V gene encodes CDR1 MDHEN and CDR2 SYDVKM. J was trimmed by 1 base and V by 6 bases; bases with no gene match: 12. CDR3 loop: CASRGEGTGPETNEKLFF. The CDR3, as DNA: TGTGCCAGCAGGGGGGAGGGGACAGGGCCCGAAACTAATGAAAAACTGTTTTTT.

V and J are TRBV2 and TRBJ2-1, with no clear D. The V end lost 1 base, the J end lost 8 bases, and 6 bases lay between the germline ends. Looked up from germline, CDR1 is SNHLY and CDR2 is FYNNEI. This CDR3 is 12 amino acids long. CDR3 residues: CASSEGGDEQFF. The CDR3 DNA sequence: TGTGCCAGCAGTGAAGGTGGAGATGAGCAGTTCTTC.

The chain has TRBV2 and TRBJ1-1; the D is unclear. Per germline, CDR1 SNHLY and CDR2 FYNNEI. The CDR3 loop spans 14 amino acids. Deletions cut 5 bases from V and 2 bases from J, with 12 bases between. CDR3 DNA: TGTGCCAGCAGTCCCGACACCAGCAACACTGAAGCTTTCTTT. It encodes CASSPDTSNTEAFF. The variable domain in full, with the rest retrieved from reference TRBV2 and TRBJ1-1, is EPEVTQTPSHQVTQMGQEVILRCVPISNHLYFYWYRQILGQKVEFLVSFYNNEISEKSEIFDDQFSVERPDGSNFTLKIRSTKLEDSAMYFCASSPDTSNTEAFFGQGTRLTVV.

The V and J genes are TRBV6-2 or TRBV6-3 and TRBJ1-2, with 7 bases fitting TRBD1. V was clipped by 5 bases and J by 3 bases; unmatched bases: 12. The CDR3 runs to 16 residues. Germline lookup yields CDR1 MNHEY and CDR2 SVGEGT. The DNA of the CDR3 is TGTGCCAGCAGTCATTTACCCTCAGGGGGTGACTATGGCTACACCTTC. As protein: CASSHLPSGGDYGYTF.

This sequence joins TRBV18 and TRBJ1-6, with D perhaps TRBD1 (6 bases). Per germline, CDR1 KGHSH and CDR2 LQKENI. The ends were cut back, 1 base at V and 7 bases at J, with 8 bases in the middle. CDR3 length: 14 residues. The CDR3 loop is CASSPQDRNSPLHF. CDR3 coding DNA: TGTGCCAGCTCACCACAGGACAGAAATTCACCCCTCCACTTT.

V usage is TRBV19 and J usage is TRBJ1-5, with D tentatively TRBD1 (6 bases). The CDR3 sequence is 15 residues long. V lost 9 bases and J lost 2, with 17 bases in between. Germline V gene sequence: CDR1 LNHDA, CDR2 SQIVND (reference sequence). CDR3: CASRTVGAGNQPQHF. Written as DNA, the CDR3 is TGTGCCAGCCGGACGGTGGGGGCGGGCAATCAGCCCCAGCATTTT.

This clone has a single count. The genes are TRBV9 and TRBJ2-7, with TRBD1 matching 8 bases. CDR1 is SGDLS and CDR2 is YYNGEE in the germline V gene. V trimming: 3 bases; J trimming: 2 bases; junction bases outside the gene matches: 7. CDR3 length: 15 amino acids. In DNA form, the CDR3 reads TGTGCCAGCAGCGATCCGGGACAGGACCCCTACGAGCAGTACTTC. Its translation is CASSDPGQDPYEQYF.

The chain combines TRBV7-2 with TRBJ1-2; 9 bases line up with TRBD1. There are 14 residues in the CDR3. Per the germline V gene, CDR1 is SGHTA and CDR2 is FQGNSA. V lost 1 base to trimming and J lost 7 bases; unmatched junction nucleotides: 4. The CDR3 nucleotides are TGTGCCAGCAGCTTAGACAGGGGGCGCATTGGCTACACCTTC. This encodes CASSLDRGRIGYTF.

This chain joins TRBV5-4 and TRBJ2-1, with 8 bases that match TRBD1. CDR1 SGHNT and CDR2 YYREEE come from the germline V gene (reference sequence). The CDR3 is 17 amino acids. V shed 1 base, J shed 7 bases, and the junction held 13 bases outside the gene matches. The CDR3 DNA follows: TGTGCCAGCAGCTTGTCGGTCCGGCAGGGGGCATGGAATGAGCAGTTCTTC. Protein sequence: CASSLSVRQGAWNEQFF.

This clone was seen more than once but under ten times. Other DNA sequences in the sample encode the same CDR3. Here the CDR3 DNA reads TGTGCCAGCTCACCGGGGACAGGGTCCCCCTACGAGCAGTACTTC. Amino acid sequence: CASSPGTGSPYEQYF. The J gene is TRBJ2-7, the V gene TRBV18; 9 bases agree with TRBD1. CDR3 length: 15 residues. In germline, CDR1 is KGHSH, CDR2 LQKENI. Unmatched junction bases numbered 5, after V lost 3 bases and J lost 2 bases. Together with reference TRBV18 and TRBJ2-7, the CDR3 gives the full variable domain: NAGVMQNPRHLVRRRGQEARLRCSPMKGHSHVYWYRQLPEEGLKFMVYLQKENIIDESGMPKERFSAEFPKEGPSILRIQQVVRGDSAAYFCASSPGTGSPYEQYFGPGTRLTVT.

CDR3 region: CAWSWGRGSEAFF. The CDR3 DNA sequence: TGTGCCTGGAGTTGGGGGCGGGGGTCTGAAGCTTTCTTT. The chain has TRBV30 and TRBJ1-1; the D gene is possibly TRBD1 (6 bases). Germline V CDR1 and CDR2: GTSNPN, SVGIG (reference sequence). Trimming took 2 bases from V and 6 from J, leaving 13 bases between them. The CDR3 totals 13 residues.

The CDR3 is CASSLRQIDNTQYF. The CDR3 bases are TGTGCCAGCAGCTTAAGACAGATAGATAATACGCAGTATTTT. The chain is built from TRBV9 and TRBJ2-3; TRBD1 is a possible D gene (5 bases). Germline CDR1 and CDR2: SGDLS and YYNGEE. There are 14 residues in the CDR3. Trimming left V 4 bases short and J 7 bases short, with 16 bases between. The full variable domain, completed using reference TRBV9 and TRBJ2-3, is DSGVTQTPKHLITATGQRVTLRCSPRSGDLSVYWYQQSLDQGLQFLIQYYNGEERAKGNILERFSAQQFPDLHSELNLSSLELGDSALYFCASSLRQIDNTQYFGPGTRLTVL.

The chain uses TRBV30 and TRBJ1-5; 10 nucleotides agree with TRBD1. The CDR3 loop spans 15 amino acids. The junction had 7 bases not matched to a gene; V was cut back by 2 bases and J by 6 bases. The germline V gene encodes CDR1 GTSNPN and CDR2 SVGIG (reference sequence). CDR3 residues: CAWSPGQGSSQPQHF. The CDR3 region has the DNA TGTGCCTGGAGTCCGGGACAGGGGTCGAGTCAGCCCCAGCATTTT.

The V gene is TRBV11-2, the J gene TRBJ2-7; no clear D gene. CDR3 length: 17 residues. The V gene's germline CDR1 is SGHAT and CDR2 FQNNGV. V dropped 1 base and J dropped 4 bases, with 20 bases sitting between them. The CDR3 DNA sequence: TGTGCCAGCAGCTTAGCGGCAGCCCGACCTAGACCATACGAGCAGTACTTC. It specifies CASSLAAARPRPYEQYF.

The CDR3 sequence is CASSLAGSSYNEQFF. DNA of the CDR3: TGTGCCAGCAGCTTAGCCGGTAGCTCCTACAATGAGCAGTTCTTC. The chain is built from TRBV11-3 and TRBJ2-1, with D uncertain. The germline CDR1 and CDR2 sequences are SGHNT and YENEEA. The CDR3 is 15 residues long. Trimming took off 1 base at V and 0 bases at J, with 7 bases between the two ends.